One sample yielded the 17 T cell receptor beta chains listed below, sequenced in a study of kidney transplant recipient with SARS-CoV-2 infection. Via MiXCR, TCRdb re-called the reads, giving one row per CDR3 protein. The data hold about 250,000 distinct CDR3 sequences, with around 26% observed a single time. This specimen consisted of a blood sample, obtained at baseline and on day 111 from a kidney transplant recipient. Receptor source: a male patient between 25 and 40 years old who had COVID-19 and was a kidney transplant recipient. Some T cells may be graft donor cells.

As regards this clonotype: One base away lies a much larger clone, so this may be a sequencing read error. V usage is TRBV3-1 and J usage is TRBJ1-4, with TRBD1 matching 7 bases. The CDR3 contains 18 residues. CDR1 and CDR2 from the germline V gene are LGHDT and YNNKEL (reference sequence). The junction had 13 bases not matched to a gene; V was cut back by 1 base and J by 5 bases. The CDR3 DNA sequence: TGTGCCAGCAGCCAAGGTGATGGCAAGACAGGGAAAAATGAAAAACTGTTTTTT. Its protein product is CASSQGDGKTGKNEKLFF.

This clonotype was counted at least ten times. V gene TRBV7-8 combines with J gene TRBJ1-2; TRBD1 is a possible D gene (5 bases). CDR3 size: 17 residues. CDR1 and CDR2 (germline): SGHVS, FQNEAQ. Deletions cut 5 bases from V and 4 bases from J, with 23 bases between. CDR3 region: CASSKGVFTRKTYGYTF. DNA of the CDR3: TGTGCCAGCAGCAAAGGGGTGTTTACCCGAAAGACCTATGGCTACACCTTC.

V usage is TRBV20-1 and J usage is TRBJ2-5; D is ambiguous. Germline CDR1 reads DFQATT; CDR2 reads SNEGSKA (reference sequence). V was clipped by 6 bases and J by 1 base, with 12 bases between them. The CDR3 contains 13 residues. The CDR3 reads CSALRLGQETQYF. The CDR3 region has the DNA TGCAGTGCCCTGAGGTTGGGCCAAGAGACCCAGTACTTC.

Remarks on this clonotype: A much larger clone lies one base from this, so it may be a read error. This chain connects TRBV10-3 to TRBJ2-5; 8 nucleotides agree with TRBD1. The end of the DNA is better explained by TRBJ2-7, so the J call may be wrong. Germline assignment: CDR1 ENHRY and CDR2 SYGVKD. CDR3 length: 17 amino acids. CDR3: CTISESITGGNRYEQYF. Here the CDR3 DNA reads TGTACCATCAGTGAGTCGATAACAGGGGGTAATAGGTACGAGCAGTACTTC.

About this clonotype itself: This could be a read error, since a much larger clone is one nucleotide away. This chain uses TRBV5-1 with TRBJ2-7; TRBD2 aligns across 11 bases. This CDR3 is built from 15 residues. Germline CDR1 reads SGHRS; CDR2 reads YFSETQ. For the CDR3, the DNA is TGCGCCAGCAGCTTGGAACTAGCGGGAGCCAATGAGCGGTTCTTC. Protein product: CASSLELAGANERFF.

CDR3 protein: CAISESGVGTEAFF. CDR3 nucleotides: TGTGCCATCAGTGAGTCAGGGGTGGGTACTGAAGCTTTCTTT. J is TRBJ1-1 and V is TRBV10-3, with TRBD1 as a possible D gene (5 bases). The CDR3 loop spans 14 amino acids. The V end was cut by 0 bases, the J end by 5 bases, with 10 bases between. Looked up from germline, CDR1 is ENHRY and CDR2 is SYGVKD.

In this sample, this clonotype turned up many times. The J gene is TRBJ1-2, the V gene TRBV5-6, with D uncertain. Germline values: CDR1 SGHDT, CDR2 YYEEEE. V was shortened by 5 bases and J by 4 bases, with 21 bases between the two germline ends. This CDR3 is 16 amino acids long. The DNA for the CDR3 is TGTGCCAGCAGGCGAGTCAATAGTCGAAAGACCTATGGCTACACCTTC. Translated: CASRRVNSRKTYGYTF.

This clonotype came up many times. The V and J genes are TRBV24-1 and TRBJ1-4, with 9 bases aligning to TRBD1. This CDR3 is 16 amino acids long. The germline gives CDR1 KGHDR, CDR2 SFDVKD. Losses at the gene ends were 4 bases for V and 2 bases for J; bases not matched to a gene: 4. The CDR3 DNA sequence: TGTGCCACCAGTGAGGGGACAGGGTGGACTAATGAAAAACTGTTTTTT. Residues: CATSEGTGWTNEKLFF.

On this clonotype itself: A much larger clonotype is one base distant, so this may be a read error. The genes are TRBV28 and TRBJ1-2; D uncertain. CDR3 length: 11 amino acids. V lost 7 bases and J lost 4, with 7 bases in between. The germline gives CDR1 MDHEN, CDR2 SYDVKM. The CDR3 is CASNSIYGYTF. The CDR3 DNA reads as TGTGCCAGCAATTCGATCTATGGCTACACCTTC.

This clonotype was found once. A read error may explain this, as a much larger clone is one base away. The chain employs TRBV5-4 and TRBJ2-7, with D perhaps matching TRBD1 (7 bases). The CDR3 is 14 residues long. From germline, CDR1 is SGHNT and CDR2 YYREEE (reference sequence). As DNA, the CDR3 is TGTGCCAGCAGCTTCGACAGGGACTCCTACGAGCAGCACTTC. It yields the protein CASSFDRDSYEQHF.

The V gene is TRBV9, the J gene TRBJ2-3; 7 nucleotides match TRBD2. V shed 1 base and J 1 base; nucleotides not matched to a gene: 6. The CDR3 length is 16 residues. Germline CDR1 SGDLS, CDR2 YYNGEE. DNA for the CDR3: TGTGCCAGCAGCGTAAGGCCCACTAGCGGCACAGATACGCAGTATTTT. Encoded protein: CASSVRPTSGTDTQYF.

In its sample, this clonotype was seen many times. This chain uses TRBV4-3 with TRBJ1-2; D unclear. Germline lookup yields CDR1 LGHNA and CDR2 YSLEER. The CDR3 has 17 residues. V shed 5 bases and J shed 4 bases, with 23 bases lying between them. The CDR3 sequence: CASSVKIGRRKTYGYTF. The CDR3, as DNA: TGCGCCAGCAGCGTGAAGATAGGACGTCGAAAGACCTATGGCTACACCTTC.

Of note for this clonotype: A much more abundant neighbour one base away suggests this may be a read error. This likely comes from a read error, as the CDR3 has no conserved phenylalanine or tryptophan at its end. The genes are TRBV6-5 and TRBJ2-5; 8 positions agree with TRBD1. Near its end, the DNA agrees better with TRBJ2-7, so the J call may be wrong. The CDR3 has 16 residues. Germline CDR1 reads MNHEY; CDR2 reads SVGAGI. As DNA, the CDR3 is TGTGCCAGCAGGGCGGGCAGGGGGCAGTTTACGGACGAGCAGTACCTC. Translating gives CASRAGRGQFTDEQYL.

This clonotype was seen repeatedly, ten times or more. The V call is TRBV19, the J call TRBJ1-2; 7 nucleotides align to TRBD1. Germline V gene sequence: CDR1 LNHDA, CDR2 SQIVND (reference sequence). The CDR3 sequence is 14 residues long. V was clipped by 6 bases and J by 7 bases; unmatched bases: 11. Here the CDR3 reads CASSPGQSITGYTF. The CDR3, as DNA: TGTGCCAGTAGCCCGGGACAGTCGATTACTGGCTACACCTTC.

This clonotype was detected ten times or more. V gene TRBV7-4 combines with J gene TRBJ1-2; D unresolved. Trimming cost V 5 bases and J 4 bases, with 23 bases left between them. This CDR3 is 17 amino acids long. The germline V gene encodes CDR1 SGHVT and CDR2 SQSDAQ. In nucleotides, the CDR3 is TGTGCCAGCAGCGTACGTGGTTCAGCTCGAAAGACCTATGGCTACACCTTC. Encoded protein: CASSVRGSARKTYGYTF.

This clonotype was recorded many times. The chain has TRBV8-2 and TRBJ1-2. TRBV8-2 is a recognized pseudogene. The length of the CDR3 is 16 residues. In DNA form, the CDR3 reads TGTGGCAGTTATACTTTTGATAGCCGAAAGACCTATGGCTACACCTTC. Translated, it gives CGSYTFDSRKTYGYTF.

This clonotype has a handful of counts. CDR3 DNA sequence: TGCAGTGCCCCACCTAGCGGGAGAATGTGGAATGAGCAGTTCTTC. The encoded protein is CSAPPSGRMWNEQFF. The rearrangement uses TRBV20-1 and TRBJ2-1, with 10 bases lining up with TRBD2. Germline lookup yields CDR1 DFQATT and CDR2 SNEGSKA (reference sequence). With 6 bases clipped from V and 7 bases from J, the junction kept 12 bases outside the gene matches. CDR3 length: 15 residues.